The sequence of this T cell receptor beta chain was determined in a study of T-cell reconstitution after alpha-beta-depleted transplantation in children. The TCRbeta library incorporated unique molecular identifiers. TCRdb re-called the PCR reads through MiXCR, storing one row per CDR3 protein. Of about 580,000 distinct CDR3 sequences listed, roughly 23% are singletons. The trim removed 3 bases at V and 6 bases at J, leaving 6 bases unmatched. The CDR3 has 13 amino acids. The germline gives CDR1 DFQATT, CDR2 SNEGSKA (reference sequence). The clonotype comes from a boy under two years old who had a stem cell transplant for acute myeloid leukemia, so the T cells may come from the graft donor. The sample was PBMCs, mostly from graft donor cells, taken 360 days after TCRalphabeta/CD19-depleted stem cell transplant. The chain uses TRBV20-1 and TRBJ1-1, with 8 bases fitting TRBD1. CDR3 DNA sequence: TGCAGTGCTAGGGACAGGGCTAACGCTGAAGCTTTCTTT. Its translation: CSARDRANAEAFF.